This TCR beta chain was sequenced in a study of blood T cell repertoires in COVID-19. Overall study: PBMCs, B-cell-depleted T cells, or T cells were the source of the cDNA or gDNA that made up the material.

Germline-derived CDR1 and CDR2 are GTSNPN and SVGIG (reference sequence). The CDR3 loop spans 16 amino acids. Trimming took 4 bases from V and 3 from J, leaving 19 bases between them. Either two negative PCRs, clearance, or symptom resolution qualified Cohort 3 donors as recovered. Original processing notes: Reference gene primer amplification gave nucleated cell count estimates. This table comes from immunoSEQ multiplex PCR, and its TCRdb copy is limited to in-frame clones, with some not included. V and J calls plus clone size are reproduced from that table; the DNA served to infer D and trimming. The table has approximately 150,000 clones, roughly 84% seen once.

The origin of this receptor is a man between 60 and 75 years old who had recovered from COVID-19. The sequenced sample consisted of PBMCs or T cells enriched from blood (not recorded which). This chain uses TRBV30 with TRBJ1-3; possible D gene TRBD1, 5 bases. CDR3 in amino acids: CAWIPGWGVDGNTIYF. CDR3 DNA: TGTGCCTGGATACCCGGTTGGGGGGTGGATGGAAACACCATATATTTT.